One sample yielded the 26 T cell receptor beta chains listed below, sequenced in a study of identical twins. TCRdb independently ran MiXCR on the 5' RACE reads; one entry per CDR3 protein. The repertoire holds roughly 290,000 distinct CDR3 sequences, nearly 9.5% seen once, with approximately 6.5% in the top ten. The same sample was also used in a study of yellow fever vaccine responses in identical twins.

The sample was CD8+ T cells sorted from blood. The receptors shown here come from a woman aged 18-35 years in good health.

This clonotype has more than one count but fewer than ten. The chain links TRBV11-2 to TRBJ2-7; D possibly corresponds to TRBD1 (6 bases). Germline lookup yields CDR1 SGHAT and CDR2 FQNNGV. The CDR3 length is 14 residues. V lost 1 base and J lost 4, with 11 bases in between. CDR3 region: CASSLGWTAYEQYF. CDR3 sequence (DNA): TGTGCCAGCAGCTTAGGCTGGACAGCATACGAGCAGTACTTC.

This clonotype was counted once. This chain connects TRBV20-1 to TRBJ2-3; D is possibly TRBD1 or TRBD2 (5 bases each). Germline loops: CDR1 DFQATT, CDR2 SNEGSKA (reference sequence). This CDR3 comprises 17 residues. CDR3 sequence reads: CCVWDHPMAVSTDTQYF. In DNA, the CDR3 is TGCTGTGTCTGGGACCACCCCATGGCGGTGAGCACAGATACGCAGTATTTT.

The genes are TRBV7-9 and TRBJ2-2; 7 bases are a match to TRBD1. The CDR3 totals 16 residues. Germline values: CDR1 SEHNR, CDR2 FQNEAQ (reference sequence). The junction had 10 bases not matched to a gene; V was cut back by 5 bases and J by 4 bases. CDR3 loop: CASSPREGDSTGELFF. CDR3 DNA: TGTGCCAGCAGCCCCCGAGAGGGGGACAGCACCGGGGAGCTGTTTTTT.

This clonotype was recorded a few times. V usage is TRBV30 and J usage is TRBJ2-4; D possibly corresponds to TRBD2 (6 bases). Trimming stripped 8 bases from V and 0 bases from J, with 20 bases between. There are 16 residues in the CDR3. Looked up from germline, CDR1 is GTSNPN and CDR2 is SVGIG (reference sequence). As DNA, the CDR3 is TGTGCCGCACAGTGGATTTTGGGACTAGCCAAAAACATTCAGTACTTC. It translates to CAAQWILGLAKNIQYF.

This clonotype was recorded once. This sequence may be a read error, since a much larger clone differs from it by one base. The rearrangement uses TRBV18 and TRBJ2-7; TRBD2 agrees at 10 bases. This CDR3 has 16 residues. Germline values: CDR1 KGHSH, CDR2 LQKENI. J lost 11 bases, V lost 4 bases, and 17 bases had no gene match. The DNA of the CDR3 is TGTGCCAGCTCACTAAATATACTAGCGGGGACGGGAGAGAAGTACTTC. It is translated as CASSLNILAGTGEKYF.

This chain uses TRBV7-9 with TRBJ2-1; TRBD2 agrees at 12 bases. The length of the CDR3 is 15 residues. V was clipped by 3 bases and J by 7 bases; unmatched bases: 4. Germline CDR1 and CDR2: SEHNR and FQNEAQ (reference sequence). This CDR3 reads CASSFLAGGPNEQFF. CDR3 in DNA: TGTGCCAGCAGCTTCCTAGCGGGGGGGCCGAATGAGCAGTTCTTC.

The chain carries TRBV20-1 and TRBJ2-7; D is uncertain. V was pared by 7 bases and J by 4 bases, with 8 bases between. CDR1 is DFQATT, CDR2 SNEGSKA, per germline (reference sequence). The CDR3 runs 10 residues. The CDR3 DNA sequence: TGCAGTGTTCAGGCATACGAGCAGTACTTC. Its translation is CSVQAYEQYF.

This clonotype was detected only a few times. The chain uses TRBV28 and TRBJ2-1; 8 nucleotides match TRBD1. This CDR3 has 15 amino acids. The ends lost 1 base at V and 5 bases at J; junction bases unmatched: 4. In germline, CDR1 is MDHEN, CDR2 SYDVKM. The CDR3 spells CASSLYQGADNEQFF. The CDR3 bases are TGTGCCAGCAGTTTATACCAGGGGGCGGACAATGAGCAGTTCTTC.

This clonotype has at least ten counts. The CDR3 DNA follows: TGTGCCAGCAGTTACGCCTGGACTACTTACACCGGGGAGCTGTTTTTT. Its translation is CASSYAWTTYTGELFF. The chain uses TRBV6-2 or TRBV6-3 and TRBJ2-2; TRBD2 might be the D (6 bases). V was cut by 2 bases and J by 3 bases, with 13 bases left in between. Germline V lookup: CDR1 MNHEY, CDR2 SVGEGT. The CDR3 is made up of 16 amino acids.

This clonotype has a handful of counts. The genes are TRBV6-2 or TRBV6-3 and TRBJ2-2; D is possibly TRBD2 (5 bases). Between the trimmed V and J ends, which lost 8 bases and 1 base, there was a span of 11 bases. Germline CDR1 reads MNHEY; CDR2 reads SVGEGT. The CDR3 covers 14 residues. CDR3 amino acids: CASLDFLNTGELFF. DNA for the CDR3: TGTGCCAGCCTGGACTTCTTGAACACCGGGGAGCTGTTTTTT.

The table lists this clonotype with a few counts. The chain employs TRBV4-1 and TRBJ2-1, with D perhaps matching TRBD1 (6 bases). The germline CDR1 and CDR2 sequences are MGHRA and YSYEKL. The CDR3 consists of 17 residues. V lost 1 base and J lost 4, with 17 bases in between. The CDR3: CASSQVGGQKNYNEQFF. As DNA, the CDR3 is TGCGCCAGCAGCCAAGTTGGAGGACAGAAAAATTACAATGAGCAGTTCTTC.

This clonotype was seen many times. V usage is TRBV5-6 and J usage is TRBJ2-3, with D perhaps matching TRBD1 or TRBD2 (6 bases each). V gave up 4 bases and J gave up 2 bases, with 14 bases separating them. The CDR3 loop spans 15 amino acids. From germline, CDR1 is SGHDT and CDR2 YYEEEE. The CDR3 DNA reads as TGTGCCAGCAGCCTGGACGGGGGCCCCACAGATACGCAGTATTTT. It translates to CASSLDGGPTDTQYF.

This clonotype has ten or more counts. The rearrangement uses TRBV6-6 and TRBJ1-4, with 7 nucleotides matching TRBD1. The ends lost 6 bases at V and 4 bases at J; junction bases unmatched: 5. This CDR3 has 14 residues. Germline V gives CDR1 MNHNY, CDR2 SVGAGI (reference sequence). The CDR3 reads CASSNRGINEKLFF. CDR3 coding DNA: TGTGCCAGCAGCAACAGGGGTATTAATGAAAAACTGTTTTTT.

A few counts support this clonotype. This sequence joins TRBV4-3 and TRBJ2-5; D gene unclear. Germline V CDR1 and CDR2: LGHNA, YSLEER. This CDR3 has 15 amino acids. V was clipped by 0 bases and J by 5 bases, with 13 bases between them. The CDR3 region is CASSQDLAFGETQYF. CDR3 nucleotides: TGCGCCAGCAGCCAAGACCTGGCTTTCGGGGAGACCCAGTACTTC.

By frequency in the sample, this clonotype is medium-sized. This sequence joins TRBV3-1 and TRBJ2-1, with 10 bases aligning to TRBD2. CDR3 size: 15 residues. J was trimmed by 2 bases and V by 2 bases; bases with no gene match: 0. Looked up from germline, CDR1 is LGHDT and CDR2 is YNNKEL (reference sequence). CDR3 sequence: CASSQTSGAYNEQFF. In nucleotides, the CDR3 is TGTGCCAGCAGCCAAACTAGCGGGGCCTACAATGAGCAGTTCTTC.

The chain joins TRBV29-1 to TRBJ2-7, with 7 bases identical to TRBD1. The V gene end was trimmed by 6 bases and the J gene end by 4 bases; junction bases not matched to a gene: 12. In germline, CDR1 is SQVTM, CDR2 ANQGSEA. The CDR3 totals 14 residues. The CDR3 DNA sequence: TGCAGCGTACAGGGGACCCTCCAAAATTACGAGCAGTACTTC. As protein: CSVQGTLQNYEQYF.

This chain connects TRBV4-1 to TRBJ2-1, with 13 bases identical to TRBD2. The CDR3 has 16 residues. Germline V lookup: CDR1 MGHRA, CDR2 YSYEKL. V lost 2 bases, J lost 9 bases, and 7 bases stayed unmatched. The CDR3 DNA sequence: TGCGCCAGCAGCCAACTAGGACTAGCGGGAGTGTCTGAGCAGTTCTTC. This translates into CASSQLGLAGVSEQFF.

This clonotype showed up many times. The V call is TRBV10-1, the J call TRBJ1-1; a possible D gene is TRBD1 (6 bases). The V end lost 6 bases, the J end lost 1 base, and 15 bases lay between the germline ends. This CDR3 has 15 amino acids. Germline V gene data show CDR1 as WNHNN and CDR2 as SYGVQD (reference sequence). CDR3 sequence: CASSEATGTNTEAFF. The CDR3 DNA is TGCGCCAGCAGCGAAGCTACAGGGACGAACACTGAAGCTTTCTTT.

The CDR3 region has the DNA TGTGCCAGCAGTTTTCGGGGGCCAACATTCTATGGCTACACCTTC. Translating gives CASSFRGPTFYGYTF. The chain uses TRBV27 and TRBJ1-2; perhaps TRBD1 as D (6 bases). Germline assignment: CDR1 MNHEY and CDR2 SMNVEV (reference sequence). V was trimmed by 3 bases and J by 4 bases, leaving 15 bases between them. This CDR3 spans 15 amino acids.

This clonotype was counted ten times or more. V usage is TRBV24-1 and J usage is TRBJ2-3, with 7 bases fitting TRBD1. Germline loops: CDR1 KGHDR, CDR2 SFDVKD. The CDR3 has 18 amino acids. J lost 2 bases, V lost 0 bases, and 10 bases had no gene match. The CDR3 nucleotides are TGTGCCACCAGTGATTTGGACCTGCGGACAGGTACCACAGATACGCAGTATTTT. Encoded protein: CATSDLDLRTGTTDTQYF.

This clonotype was seen repeatedly, ten times or more. The V and J genes are TRBV6-5 and TRBJ2-7, with D hard to call. The CDR3 contains 14 residues. CDR1 is MNHEY and CDR2 is SVGAGI in the germline V gene. V was cut by 1 base and J by 1 base, with 8 bases left in between. The CDR3 DNA sequence: TGTGCCAGCAGTTACTGGCAGCAATCCTACGAGCAGTACTTC. It translates to CASSYWQQSYEQYF.

In its sample, this clonotype was seen many times. The chain is built from TRBV6-2 or TRBV6-3 and TRBJ2-7, with D perhaps TRBD1 (6 bases). The CDR3 is 16 residues long. Looked up from germline, CDR1 is MNHEY and CDR2 is SVGEGT. The V gene lost 1 base and the J gene lost 1 base, with 14 bases spanning the gap. The CDR3 here is CASSYLTDSISYEQYF. The CDR3 DNA sequence: TGTGCCAGCAGTTACTTGACGGACAGCATTTCCTACGAGCAGTACTTC.

This clonotype has ten or more counts. The DNA of the CDR3 is TGTGCCAGCAGCAAGGACAGGGAATTACCGTTAGATACGCAGTATTTT. This gives the protein CASSKDRELPLDTQYF. The rearrangement uses TRBV7-9 and TRBJ2-3, with TRBD1 matching 8 bases. This CDR3 spans 16 amino acids. In germline, CDR1 is SEHNR, CDR2 FQNEAQ (reference sequence). J was trimmed by 5 bases and V by 5 bases; bases with no gene match: 12.

This clonotype was counted many times. The chain employs TRBV20-1 and TRBJ2-7, with 9 bases aligning to TRBD1. Per the germline V gene, CDR1 is DFQATT and CDR2 is SNEGSKA (reference sequence). The CDR3 contains 14 residues. V lost 2 bases to trimming and J lost 4 bases; unmatched junction nucleotides: 6. Written as DNA, the CDR3 is TGCAGTGCTAGATCCGGGACAGGGATATACGAGCAGTACTTC. This gives the protein CSARSGTGIYEQYF.

The genes are TRBV24-1 and TRBJ2-7, with D possibly matching TRBD1 (6 bases). This CDR3 region has 15 residues. Germline V gene lookup returns CDR1 KGHDR and CDR2 SFDVKD. Trimming removed 3 bases from V and 3 bases from J, with 14 bases in between. CDR3 amino acids: CATSDSQGHDYEQYF. The CDR3 DNA follows: TGTGCCACCAGTGATAGCCAGGGACATGACTACGAGCAGTACTTC.

The gene calls are TRBV11-2 and TRBJ2-2, with a weak D call TRBD1 (6 bases). Trimming removed 8 bases from V and 1 base from J, with 8 bases in between. Per the germline V gene, CDR1 is SGHAT and CDR2 is FQNNGV. The length of the CDR3 is 13 residues. The CDR3, as DNA: TGTGCCAGCGCGACAGGGAACACCGGGGAGCTGTTTTTT. Protein: CASATGNTGELFF.